These 4 T cell receptor beta chains share one sample of origin, sequenced in a study of Graves' ophthalmopathy and Graves' hyperthyroidism (dated by TCRdb to between 2017 and 2018). The sequencing machine was an Illumina HiSeq 2000. For repertoire sequencing, the TCR beta CDR3 regions were amplified from RNA transcripts. The first round was an RT-PCR using HTBI primers with the Qiagen OneStep RT-PCR kit, and this first round was followed by a second-round multiplex PCR, then size selection and purification. The public reads were reprocessed in TCRdb via fastp at Q25 and MiXCR, keeping in-frame beta chains. Records with the same CDR3 protein are collapsed into one entry carrying the most frequent genes and DNA. This sample is represented by roughly 480,000 distinct CDR3 sequences; 14% of them were singletons. 8% to 10% of the sample is held by the ten biggest clonotypes. Material: blood. These receptors were collected from a woman in her twenties or thirties with Graves' ophthalmopathy. Donor details come from another sample of the same person, matched by shared clones.

This clonotype was picked up many times. V usage is TRBV3-1 and J usage is TRBJ2-7; 12 bases line up with TRBD1. The CDR3 has 17 residues. The J segment lost 2 bases and the V segment lost 3 bases, leaving 8 bases of the junction unmatched. Germline CDR1 reads LGHDT; CDR2 reads YNNKEL (reference sequence). The CDR3 DNA sequence: TGTGCCAGCAGCCAGAGCCGGGACAGGGGGCTCGCCTACGAGCAGTACTTC. Protein sequence: CASSQSRDRGLAYEQYF.

The sample holds many counts of this clonotype. The CDR3 coding sequence is TGCGCCAGCAGCCAAGTGGGGGGGGCCGAGCAGTACTTC. It translates to CASSQVGGAEQYF. The J gene is TRBJ2-7, the V gene TRBV4-1; TRBD2 might be the D (7 bases). This CDR3 has 13 amino acids. The V end lost 1 base, the J end lost 6 bases, and 10 bases lay between the germline ends. Per germline, CDR1 MGHRA and CDR2 YSYEKL.

This clonotype was detected many times. This CDR3 is CASSLGTRQDTEAFF. As DNA, the CDR3 is TGTGCCAGCAGTCTTGGTACCCGACAGGACACTGAAGCTTTCTTT. This sequence joins TRBV27 and TRBJ1-1, with TRBD1 as a possible D gene (6 bases). Germline V lookup: CDR1 MNHEY, CDR2 SMNVEV (reference sequence). This CDR3 has 15 residues. Trimming pared 5 bases from V and 3 bases from J, leaving 16 bases between.

Many counts were recorded for this clonotype. This sequence joins TRBV19 and TRBJ1-1, with 9 positions matching TRBD1. With V trimmed by 10 bases and J by 4 bases, 10 bases remained unmatched. CDR3 size: 14 residues. Per germline, CDR1 LNHDA and CDR2 SQIVND (reference sequence). CDR3 DNA sequence: TGTGCCACTAATACCCGGGACAGGGCCACTGAAGCTTTCTTT. It translates to CATNTRDRATEAFF.